This entry concerns a single TCR beta chain. What it recognizes is unknown. Using immunoSEQ multiplex PCR, the repertoire was profiled, and TCRdb retains in-frame clones only, with some absent. The table has some 70,000 clones, roughly 85% seen once. The length of the CDR3 is 15 residues. The germline V gene has CDR1 MNHEY and CDR2 SVGAGI. V was pared by 5 bases and J by 2 bases, with 14 bases between. It was focal radiation plus CTLA-4 blockade with ipilimumab that patients with chemo-refractory metastatic non-small-cell lung cancer received. The data stem from a study of radiotherapy plus CTLA-4 blockade in lung cancer. Study-wide background: Objective responses emerged in about 20% of patients, and around 31% attained disease control. Regarding the study as a whole: Reports identified early blood T cell clone dynamics, with interferon-beta, as the best response predictor. Blood saw expansion of tumor-derived TCR clones after radiotherapy plus ipilimumab.

This specimen consisted of peripheral blood, obtained from a patient treated with radiotherapy plus ipilimumab. This clonotype originated in a human donor with non-small cell lung cancer who had a complete response to radiotherapy plus ipilimumab. The chain has TRBV6-5 and TRBJ2-3; TRBD2 is a possible D gene (6 bases). The CDR3 nucleotides are TGTGCCAGCAGTAGCTCTAGCGAGAACACAGATACGCAGTATTTT. Translating gives CASSSSSENTDTQYF.